The T cell receptor (beta chain) described here comes from a study of technical replicates of blood from a few donors. Using immunoSEQ multiplex PCR, the repertoire was profiled, and TCRdb retains in-frame clones only, with some absent. This sample yields approximately 100,000 clones, of which roughly 95% are seen a single time; 0.2% to 0.25% belongs to the top ten. This CDR3 region has 16 residues. J lost 8 bases, V lost 1 base, and 9 bases had no gene match. Germline assignment: CDR1 MDHEN and CDR2 SYDVKM. The specimen sequenced was T cells isolated from PBMCs. The chain joins TRBV28 to TRBJ2-1; 9 bases agree with TRBD2. This receptor was obtained from a human donor in good health. The CDR3 DNA is TGTGCCAGCAGTTTATTCACTATAGCGGGAGACGATGAGCAGTTCTTC. This translates into CASSLFTIAGDDEQFF.